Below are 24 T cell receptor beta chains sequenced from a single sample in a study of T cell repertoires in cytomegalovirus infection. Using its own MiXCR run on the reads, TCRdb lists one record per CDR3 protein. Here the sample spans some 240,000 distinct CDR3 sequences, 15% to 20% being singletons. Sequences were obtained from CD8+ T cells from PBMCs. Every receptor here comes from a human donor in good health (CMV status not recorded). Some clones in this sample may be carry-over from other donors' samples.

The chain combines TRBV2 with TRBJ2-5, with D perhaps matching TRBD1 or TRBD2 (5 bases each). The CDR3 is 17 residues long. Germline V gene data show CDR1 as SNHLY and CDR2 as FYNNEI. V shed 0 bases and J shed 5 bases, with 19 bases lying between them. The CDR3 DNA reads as TGTGCCAGCAGTGAAGCGCAATCCAGAGGGGACGGGGAGACCCAGTACTTC. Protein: CASSEAQSRGDGETQYF.

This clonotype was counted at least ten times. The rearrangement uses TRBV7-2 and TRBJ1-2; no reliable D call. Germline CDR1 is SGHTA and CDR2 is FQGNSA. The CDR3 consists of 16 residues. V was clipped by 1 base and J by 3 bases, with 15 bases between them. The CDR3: CASSLVESPPYYGYTF. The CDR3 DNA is TGTGCCAGCAGCTTAGTCGAGTCTCCCCCTTACTATGGCTACACCTTC.

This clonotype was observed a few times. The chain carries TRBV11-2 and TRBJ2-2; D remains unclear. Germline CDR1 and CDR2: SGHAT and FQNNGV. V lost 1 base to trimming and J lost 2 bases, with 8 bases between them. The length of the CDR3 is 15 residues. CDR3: CASSLGGSNTGELFF. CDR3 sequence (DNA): TGTGCCAGCAGCTTAGGAGGCAGTAACACCGGGGAGCTGTTTTTT.

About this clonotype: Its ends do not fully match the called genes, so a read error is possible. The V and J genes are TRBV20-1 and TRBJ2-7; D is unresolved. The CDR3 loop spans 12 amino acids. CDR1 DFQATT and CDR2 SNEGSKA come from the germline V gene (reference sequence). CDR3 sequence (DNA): TGTAGTGCTACGGAAGCAGAATGGGAGCAGTACTTC. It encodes CSATEAEWEQYF.

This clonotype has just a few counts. CDR3 nucleotide sequence: TGTGCCAGCTCGTCTGGGGTTGGGGCTAGCGCTTTCTTT. Protein: CASSSGVGASAFF. The J gene is TRBJ1-1, the V gene TRBV6-1, with TRBD1 as a possible D gene (5 bases). This CDR3 contains 13 residues. V was pared by 8 bases and J by 11 bases, with 21 bases between. Germline CDR1 and CDR2: MNHNS and SASEGT.

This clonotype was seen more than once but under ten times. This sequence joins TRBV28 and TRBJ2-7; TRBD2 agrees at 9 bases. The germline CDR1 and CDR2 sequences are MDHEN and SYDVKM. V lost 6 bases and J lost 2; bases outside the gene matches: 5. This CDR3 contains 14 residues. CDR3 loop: CASRTSGGPYEQYF. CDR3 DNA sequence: TGTGCCAGCAGGACCAGCGGGGGGCCCTACGAGCAGTACTTC.

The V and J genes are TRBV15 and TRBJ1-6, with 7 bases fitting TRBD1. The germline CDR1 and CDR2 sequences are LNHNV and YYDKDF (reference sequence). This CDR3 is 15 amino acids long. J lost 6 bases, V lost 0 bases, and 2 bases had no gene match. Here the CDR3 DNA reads TGTGCCACCAGCAGAGAGCAGGGGGTTAATTCACCCCTCCACTTT. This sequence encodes CATSREQGVNSPLHF.

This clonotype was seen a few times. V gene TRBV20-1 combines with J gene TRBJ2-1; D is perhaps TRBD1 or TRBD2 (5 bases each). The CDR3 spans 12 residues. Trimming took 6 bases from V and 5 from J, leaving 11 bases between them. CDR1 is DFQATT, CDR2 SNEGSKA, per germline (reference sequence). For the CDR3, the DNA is TGCAGTGCGGGGGACCTTAACAATGAGCAGTTCTTC. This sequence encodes CSAGDLNNEQFF.

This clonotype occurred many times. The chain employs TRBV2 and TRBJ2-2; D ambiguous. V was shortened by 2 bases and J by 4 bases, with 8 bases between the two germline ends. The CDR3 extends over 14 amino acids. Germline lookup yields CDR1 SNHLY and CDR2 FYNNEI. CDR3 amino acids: CASSEWHGTGELFF. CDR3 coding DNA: TGTGCCAGCAGTGAATGGCATGGCACCGGGGAGCTGTTTTTT.

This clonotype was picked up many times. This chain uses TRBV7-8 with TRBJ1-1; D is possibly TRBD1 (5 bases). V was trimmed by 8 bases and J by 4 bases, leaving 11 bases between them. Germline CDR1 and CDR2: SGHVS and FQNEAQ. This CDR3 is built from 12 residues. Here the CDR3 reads CASGDPITEAFF. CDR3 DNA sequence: TGTGCCAGCGGGGACCCGATCACTGAAGCTTTCTTT.

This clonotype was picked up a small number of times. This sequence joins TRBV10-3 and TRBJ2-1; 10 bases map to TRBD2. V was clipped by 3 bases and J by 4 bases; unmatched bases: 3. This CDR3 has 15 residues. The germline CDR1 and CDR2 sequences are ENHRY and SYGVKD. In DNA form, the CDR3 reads TGTGCCATCAGTGAAAGTAGCGGGGGGTACAATGAGCAGTTCTTC. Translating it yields CAISESSGGYNEQFF.

The CDR3 loop is CASRPIGTGLMNTEAFF. In nucleotides, the CDR3 is TGTGCCAGCAGACCGATAGGGACAGGGCTTATGAACACTGAAGCTTTCTTT. The V gene is TRBV7-9, the J gene TRBJ1-1, with 9 bases matching TRBD1. The length of the CDR3 is 17 residues. Germline CDR1 is SEHNR and CDR2 is FQNEAQ (reference sequence). V lost 6 bases to trimming and J lost 0 bases; unmatched junction nucleotides: 11.

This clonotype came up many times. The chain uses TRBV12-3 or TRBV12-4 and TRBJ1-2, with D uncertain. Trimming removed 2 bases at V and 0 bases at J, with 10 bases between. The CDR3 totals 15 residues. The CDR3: CASSLFPGANYGYTF. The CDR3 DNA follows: TGTGCCAGCAGTTTATTTCCTGGGGCTAACTATGGCTACACCTTC.

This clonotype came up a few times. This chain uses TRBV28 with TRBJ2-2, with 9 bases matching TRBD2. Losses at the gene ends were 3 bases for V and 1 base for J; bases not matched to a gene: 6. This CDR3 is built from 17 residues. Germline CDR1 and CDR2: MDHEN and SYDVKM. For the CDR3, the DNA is TGTGCCAGCAGTTTTTTATATAGCGGGAGGAACACCGGGGAGCTGTTTTTT. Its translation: CASSFLYSGRNTGELFF.

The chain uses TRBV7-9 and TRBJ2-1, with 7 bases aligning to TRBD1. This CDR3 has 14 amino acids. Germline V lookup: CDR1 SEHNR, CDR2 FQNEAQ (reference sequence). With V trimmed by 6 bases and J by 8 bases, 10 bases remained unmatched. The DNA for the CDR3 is TGTGCCAGCAGTCCCGGACAGGCCCTAGATGAGCAGTTCTTC. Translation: CASSPGQALDEQFF.

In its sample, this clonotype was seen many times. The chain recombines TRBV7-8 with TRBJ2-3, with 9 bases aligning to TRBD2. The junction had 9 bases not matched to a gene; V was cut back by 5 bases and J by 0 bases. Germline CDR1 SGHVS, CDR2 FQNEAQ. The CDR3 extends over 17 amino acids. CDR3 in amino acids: CASSQAGGFASTDTQYF. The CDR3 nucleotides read TGTGCCAGCAGCCAAGCGGGGGGCTTCGCTAGCACAGATACGCAGTATTTT.

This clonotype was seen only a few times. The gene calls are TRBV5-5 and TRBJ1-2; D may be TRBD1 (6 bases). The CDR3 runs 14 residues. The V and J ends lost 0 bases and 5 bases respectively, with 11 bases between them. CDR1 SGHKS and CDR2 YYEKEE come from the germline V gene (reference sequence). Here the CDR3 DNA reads TGTGCCAGCAGCTTGGCTACGCAGGGGTATGGCTACACCTTC. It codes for CASSLATQGYGYTF.

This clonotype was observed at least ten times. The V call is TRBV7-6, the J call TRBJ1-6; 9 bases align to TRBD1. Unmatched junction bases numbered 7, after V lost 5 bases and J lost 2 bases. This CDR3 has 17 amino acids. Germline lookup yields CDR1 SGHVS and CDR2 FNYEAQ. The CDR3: CASSRDRVEPYNSPLHF. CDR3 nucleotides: TGTGCCAGCAGCCGGGACAGGGTCGAACCCTATAATTCACCCCTCCACTTT.

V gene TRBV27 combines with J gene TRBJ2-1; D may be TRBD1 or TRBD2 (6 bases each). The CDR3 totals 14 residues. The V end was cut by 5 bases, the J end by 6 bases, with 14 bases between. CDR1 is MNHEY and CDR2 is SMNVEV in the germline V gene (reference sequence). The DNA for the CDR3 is TGTGCCAGCAGTCCCCGGGGGCCCTCCAATGAGCAGTTCTTC. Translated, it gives CASSPRGPSNEQFF.

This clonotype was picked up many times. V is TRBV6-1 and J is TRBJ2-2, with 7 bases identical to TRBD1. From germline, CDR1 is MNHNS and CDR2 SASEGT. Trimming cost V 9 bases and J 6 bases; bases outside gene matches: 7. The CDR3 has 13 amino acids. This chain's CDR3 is CASGQGESGELFF. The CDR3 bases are TGTGCCAGTGGGCAGGGGGAATCCGGGGAGCTGTTTTTT.

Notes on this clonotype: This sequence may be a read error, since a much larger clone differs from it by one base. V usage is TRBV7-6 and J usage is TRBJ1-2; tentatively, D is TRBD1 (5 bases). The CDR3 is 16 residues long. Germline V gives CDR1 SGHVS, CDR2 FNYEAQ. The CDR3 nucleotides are TGTGTCAGCAGCCCTCGACAGACTCCCGCTAACTATGGCTACACCTTC. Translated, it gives CVSSPRQTPANYGYTF.

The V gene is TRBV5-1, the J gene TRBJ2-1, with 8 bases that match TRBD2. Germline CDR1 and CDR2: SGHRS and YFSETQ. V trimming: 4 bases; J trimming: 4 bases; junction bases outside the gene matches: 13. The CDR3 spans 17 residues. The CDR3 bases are TGCGCCAGCAGCCCTCCCGTGGTAGCGGGGATTTACAATGAGCAGTTCTTC. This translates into CASSPPVVAGIYNEQFF.

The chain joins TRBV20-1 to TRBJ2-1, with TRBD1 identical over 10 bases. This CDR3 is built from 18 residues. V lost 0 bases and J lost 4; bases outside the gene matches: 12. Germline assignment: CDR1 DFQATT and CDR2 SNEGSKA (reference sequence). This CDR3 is CSARDADRGTLLYNEQFF. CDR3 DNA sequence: TGCAGTGCTAGAGACGCGGACAGGGGGACCCTACTTTACAATGAGCAGTTCTTC.

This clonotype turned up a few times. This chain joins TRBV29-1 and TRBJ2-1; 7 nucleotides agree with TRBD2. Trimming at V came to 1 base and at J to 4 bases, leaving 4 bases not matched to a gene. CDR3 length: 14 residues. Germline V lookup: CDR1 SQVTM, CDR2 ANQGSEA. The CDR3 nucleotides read TGCAGCGTTGAAGCTAGCGGAACATACAATGAGCAGTTCTTC. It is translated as CSVEASGTYNEQFF.